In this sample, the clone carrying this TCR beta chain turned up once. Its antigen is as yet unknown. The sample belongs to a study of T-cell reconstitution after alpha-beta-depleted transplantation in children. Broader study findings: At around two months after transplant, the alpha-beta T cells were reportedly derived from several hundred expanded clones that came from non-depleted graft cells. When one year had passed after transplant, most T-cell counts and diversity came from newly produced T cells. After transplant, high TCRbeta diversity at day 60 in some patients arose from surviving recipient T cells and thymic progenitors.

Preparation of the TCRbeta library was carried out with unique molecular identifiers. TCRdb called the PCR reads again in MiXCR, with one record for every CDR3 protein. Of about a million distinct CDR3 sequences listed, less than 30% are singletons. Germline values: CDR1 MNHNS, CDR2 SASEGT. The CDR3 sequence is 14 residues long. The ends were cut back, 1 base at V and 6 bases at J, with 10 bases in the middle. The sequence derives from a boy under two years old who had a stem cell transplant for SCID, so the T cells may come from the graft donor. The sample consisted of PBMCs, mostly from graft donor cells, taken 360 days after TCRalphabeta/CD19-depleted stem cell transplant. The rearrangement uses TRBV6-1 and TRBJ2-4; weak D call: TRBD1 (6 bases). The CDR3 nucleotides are TGTGCCAGCAGTGAAGACAGGGCGTTAAACATTCAGTACTTC. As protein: CASSEDRALNIQYF.